This entry is about one T cell receptor (beta chain). The CDR3 totals 14 residues. V lost 4 bases and J 5 bases, leaving 12 bases between the germline ends. Germline V gives CDR1 KGHSH, CDR2 LQKENI. The data are from a study of blood T cell repertoires in COVID-19. Method: immunoSEQ multiplex PCR; TCRdb's copy keeps in-frame clones and lacks some. The table shows tens of thousands of clones, with roughly 80% occurring only once. This sequence originates from a woman in her seventies with acute or convalescent COVID-19. Sequencing was done on a sample of peripheral blood. The chain joins TRBV18 to TRBJ1-5; TRBD1 might be the D (5 bases). This CDR3 reads CASSQGSAHQPQHF. For the CDR3, the DNA is TGTGCCAGCTCACAGGGGTCAGCCCATCAGCCCCAGCATTTT.